A single T cell receptor (beta chain) is shown here with its context. What it binds is not known. With 4 bases removed from V and 13 bases from J, the gap between germline ends came to 8 bases. The CDR3 has 10 residues. The germline V gene encodes CDR1 MNHNS and CDR2 SASEGT. The record originates from a study of cytomegalovirus exposure and HLA in healthy donors. With 60 Vbeta and 13 Jbeta primers, the PCR was carried out. Original data processing: A follow-up analysis tallied tens of millions of unique TCR beta chains, roughly 11 million shared. Repertoires were generated with immunoSEQ multiplex PCR, while TCRdb's copy carries only in-frame clones and drops some. For V, J and clone size, that table is used; D and trimming come from the DNA. The repertoire has about 170,000 clones, roughly 79% of them found once; the top ten carry 2% to 2.5%. Overall study results and limits: Sequencing likely caused a cluster of highly shared sequence variants. In a later analysis, CMV-associated beta chains were mostly HLA-associated, it appeared.

This TCR derives from a woman aged 30 to 39 in good health and CMV-seropositive. Sample: PBMCs. The chain couples TRBV6-1 to TRBJ1-5; D is possibly TRBD1 (5 bases). The CDR3 loop is CASSGREQHF. CDR3 coding DNA: TGTGCCAGCAGTGGCAGGGAACAGCATTTT.